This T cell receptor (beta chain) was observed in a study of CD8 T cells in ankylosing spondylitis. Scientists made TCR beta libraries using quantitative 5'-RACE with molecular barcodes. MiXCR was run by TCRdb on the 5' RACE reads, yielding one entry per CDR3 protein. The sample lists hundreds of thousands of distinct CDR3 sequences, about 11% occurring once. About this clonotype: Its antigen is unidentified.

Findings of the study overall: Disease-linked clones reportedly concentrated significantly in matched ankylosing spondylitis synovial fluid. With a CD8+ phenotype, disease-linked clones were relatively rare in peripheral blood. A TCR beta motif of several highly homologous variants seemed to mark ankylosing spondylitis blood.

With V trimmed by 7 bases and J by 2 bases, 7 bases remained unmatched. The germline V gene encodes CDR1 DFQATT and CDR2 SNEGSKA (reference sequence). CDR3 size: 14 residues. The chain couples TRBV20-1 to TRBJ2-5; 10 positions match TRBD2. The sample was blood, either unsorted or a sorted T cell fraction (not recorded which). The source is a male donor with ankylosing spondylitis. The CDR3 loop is CSVHSGGLQETQYF. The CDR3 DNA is TGCAGTGTTCATAGCGGGGGGCTACAAGAGACCCAGTACTTC.